The rows below give T cell receptor beta chains drawn from one sample of a study of cytomegalovirus exposure and HLA in healthy donors. Here immunoSEQ multiplex PCR was the method, and the copy in TCRdb shows in-frame clones only, minus some. The sample has 150,000 to 200,000 clones; 80% are singletons. What was sequenced was PBMCs. Source of these receptors: a man aged 18 to 30 in good health and CMV-seropositive. CDR3s include the opening cysteine and the closing phenylalanine or tryptophan. Fields, in order: V gene, clone size, D gene, J gene, CDR3 length, CDR3 protein, CDR3 DNA. The D gene is left open where the match is weak. Part of the rows lack a size; the others show once, few, many or a class for expanded clones.

TRBV27	NA	NA	TRBJ2-3	13	CASGQARATTQYF	TGTGCCAGCGGTCAAGCCCGAGCGACTACGCAGTATTTT
TRBV5-1	NA	NA	TRBJ1-4	15	CASSLGREGNEKLFF	TGCGCCAGCAGCTTGGGAAGGGAGGGTAATGAAAAACTGTTTTTT
TRBV27	NA	TRBD1	TRBJ2-1	15	CASTSLGGPGHEQFF	TGTGCCAGCACTTCCTTAGGGGGCCCTGGGCATGAGCAGTTCTTC
TRBV7-7	NA	NA	TRBJ2-1	15	CASSLGQGGFDEQFF	TGTGCCAGCAGCTTAGGGCAGGGGGGCTTCGATGAGCAGTTCTTC
TRBV20-1	NA	TRBD1	TRBJ1-2	11	CSTTGGLSYTF	TGCAGCACTACAGGGGGCCTAAGCTACACCTTC
TRBV11-3	NA	NA	TRBJ2-1	13	CASSPRGGDEQFF	TGTGCCAGCAGCCCGAGAGGGGGGGATGAGCAGTTCTTC
TRBV18	NA	NA	TRBJ1-5	17	CASSPPGSGIRNQPQHF	TGTGCCAGCTCACCACCGGGAAGCGGTATCCGAAATCAGCCCCAGCATTTT
TRBV27	NA	NA	TRBJ1-1	12	CASGRENTEAFF	TGTGCCAGCGGACGGGAGAACACTGAAGCTTTCTTT
TRBV7-9	NA	NA	TRBJ1-4	14	CASSPETSREKLFF	TGTGCCAGCAGCCCTGAAACATCTAGGGAAAAACTGTTTTTT
TRBV9	NA	NA	TRBJ2-3	13	CASSPKRTDTQYF	TGTGCCAGCAGCCCGAAGCGGACAGATACGCAGTATTTT
TRBV6-1	NA	NA	TRBJ1-2	14	CASRRIGEGYGYTF	TGTGCCAGCAGGAGGATAGGGGAAGGCTATGGCTACACCTTC
TRBV6-5	NA	NA	TRBJ1-3	14	CASRRQSSGNTIYF	TGTGCCAGCAGACGACAGAGCTCTGGAAACACCATATATTTT
TRBV28	NA	TRBD1	TRBJ1-1	17	CASSFGGTGIEGTEAFF	TGTGCCAGCAGTTTTGGGGGGACAGGGATCGAAGGCACTGAAGCTTTCTTT
TRBV6-1	few	NA	TRBJ1-2	15	CASSDTPRANYGYTF	TGTGCCAGCAGTGATACCCCGCGGGCTAACTATGGCTACACCTTC
TRBV14	NA	NA	TRBJ2-3	13	CASSQASTDTQYF	TGTGCCAGCAGCCAAGCGAGCACAGATACGCAGTATTTT
TRBV5-1	NA	NA	TRBJ1-4	15	CASSLGAGVGEKLFF	TGCGCCAGCAGCTTGGGTGCAGGGGTCGGTGAAAAACTGTTTTTT
TRBV6-5	few	NA	TRBJ1-5	12	CASSPGLQPQHF	TGTGCCAGCAGCCCGGGGTTACAGCCCCAGCATTTT
TRBV6-8	NA	TRBD1	TRBJ1-3	17	CASSGRDRVFSGNTIYF	TGTGCCAGCAGTGGCCGGGACAGGGTTTTCTCTGGAAACACCATATATTTT
TRBV7-2	NA	NA	TRBJ2-7	15	CASSLDSAAAYEQYF	TGTGCCAGCAGCTTAGATTCGGCGGCCGCCTACGAGCAGTACTTC
TRBV5-1	few	NA	TRBJ2-7	13	CASSLASSYEQYF	TGCGCCAGCAGCCTCGCCAGTTCCTACGAGCAGTACTTC
TRBV10-2	NA	NA	TRBJ1-4	12	CASSDSSEKLFF	TGCGCCAGCAGTGATTCTTCCGAAAAACTGTTTTTT
TRBV7-2	NA	NA	TRBJ2-1	15	CASSPRGGYYNEQFF	TGTGCCAGCAGCCCTAGGGGGGGTTATTACAATGAGCAGTTCTTC
TRBV5-1	NA	NA	TRBJ2-1	16	CASSWGRGGSDNEQFF	TGCGCCAGCAGCTGGGGGAGGGGGGGGTCGGACAATGAGCAGTTCTTC
TRBV11-3	NA	NA	TRBJ1-5	17	CASSLPRQAKTNQPQHF	TGTGCCAGCAGCTTACCACGACAGGCCAAAACAAATCAGCCCCAGCATTTT
TRBV30	NA	NA	TRBJ1-1	14	CAWSSEAVGTEAFF	TGTGCCTGGAGTTCGGAGGCCGTGGGGACTGAAGCCTTCTTT
TRBV30	NA	TRBD1	TRBJ1-4	15	CAWSTLGTGNEKLFF	TGTGCCTGGAGTACACTCGGGACAGGGAATGAAAAACTGTTTTTT
TRBV28	NA	NA	TRBJ2-1	12	CASSLVRYEQFF	TGTGCCAGCAGTTTAGTCAGGTATGAGCAGTTCTTC
TRBV19	NA	NA	TRBJ1-1	15	CASMSGGGLVTEAFF	TGTGCCAGTATGTCTGGCGGGGGATTGGTTACTGAAGCTTTCTTT
TRBV28	NA	TRBD1	TRBJ2-4	15	CASSLWQGDKNIQYF	TGTGCCAGCAGTTTATGGCAGGGGGACAAAAACATTCAGTACTTC
TRBV20-1	few	NA	TRBJ2-1	11	CSARQNNEQFF	TGCAGTGCTAGACAGAACAATGAGCAGTTCTTC
TRBV5-4	NA	NA	TRBJ1-2	13	CASSLVRGYGYTF	TGTGCCAGCAGCTTGGTAAGGGGCTATGGCTACACCTTC
TRBV19	NA	TRBD1	TRBJ1-5	18	CASSIEVPGPGGNQPQHF	TGTGCCAGTAGTATTGAAGTCCCCGGGCCAGGGGGGAATCAGCCCCAGCATTTT
TRBV10-3	NA	NA	TRBJ1-2	12	CAISGQNYGYTF	TGTGCCATCAGTGGGCAGAACTATGGCTACACCTTC
TRBV28	NA	NA	TRBJ2-7	15	CASSLGPISSYEQYF	TGTGCCAGCAGTTTAGGGCCAATAAGCTCCTACGAGCAGTACTTC
TRBV7-9	NA	NA	TRBJ2-3	15	CASTRTGIGTDTQYF	TGTGCCAGCACCAGAACAGGGATCGGGACAGATACGCAGTATTTT
TRBV19	NA	TRBD2	TRBJ2-1	14	CASSIGRGGHEQFF	TGTGCCAGTAGTATAGGGCGGGGGGGGCATGAGCAGTTCTTC
TRBV7-9	NA	NA	TRBJ2-7	13	CASSFFSGDEQYF	TGTGCCAGCAGCTTTTTTTCAGGGGACGAGCAGTACTTC
TRBV4-1	NA	NA	TRBJ1-1	15	CASSQEGTLNTEAFF	TGCGCCAGCAGCCAAGAAGGGACTCTGAACACTGAAGCTTTCTTT
TRBV5-1	once	TRBD1	TRBJ2-3	13	CASSEQGASTQYF	TGCGCCAGCAGTGAACAGGGGGCCAGTACGCAGTATTTT
TRBV6-1	NA	TRBD1	TRBJ2-7	13	CASRQGASYEQYF	TGTGCCAGCAGGCAGGGGGCCTCCTACGAGCAGTACTTC
TRBV5-4	few	NA	TRBJ2-1	12	CASSLAGGEQFF	TGTGCCAGCAGCTTGGCGGGTGGTGAGCAGTTCTTC
TRBV5-4	NA	TRBD1	TRBJ2-7	15	CASSYPGQGAYEQYF	TGTGCCAGCAGCTACCCGGGACAGGGGGCCTACGAGCAGTACTTC
TRBV28	NA	NA	TRBJ1-4	14	CASSLFRANEKLFF	TGTGCCAGCAGTTTATTTCGAGCTAATGAAAAACTGTTTTTT
TRBV5-8	NA	TRBD2	TRBJ2-3	13	CASSLLAADTQYF	TGTGCCAGCAGCTTACTAGCGGCAGATACGCAGTATTTT
TRBV4-1	NA	TRBD2	TRBJ2-1	17	CASSQSTSGSRYNEQFF	TGCGCCAGCAGCCAATCGACTAGCGGGAGTCGGTACAATGAGCAGTTCTTC
TRBV28	NA	TRBD2	TRBJ2-3	16	CASSKAYGTNTDTQYF	TGTGCCAGCAGTAAAGCGTATGGGACTAACACAGATACGCAGTATTTT
TRBV27	NA	NA	TRBJ2-7	15	CASSLIGGATYEQYF	TGTGCCAGCAGTTTAATTGGGGGCGCAACCTACGAGCAGTACTTC
TRBV4-3	NA	TRBD1	TRBJ1-2	15	CASSQGDSPYSGYTF	TGCGCCAGCAGCCAAGGGGACAGTCCTTATTCCGGCTACACCTTC
TRBV4-3	NA	TRBD2	TRBJ2-2	16	CASSQDRGRVTGELFF	TGCGCCAGCAGCCAAGATCGCGGGAGGGTCACCGGGGAGCTGTTTTTT
TRBV29-1	once	TRBD1	TRBJ1-5	15	CSGRGTDTNNQPQHF	TGCAGCGGTCGAGGGACAGACACAAATAATCAGCCCCAGCATTTT
TRBV14	NA	NA	TRBJ1-3	16	CASSQDPRYSGNTIYF	TGTGCCAGCAGCCAAGACCCCCGGTACTCTGGAAACACCATATATTTT
TRBV5-5	NA	TRBD1	TRBJ1-5	16	CASSVRGTGPNQPQHF	TGTGCCAGCAGCGTACGAGGGACAGGGCCAAATCAGCCCCAGCATTTT
TRBV10-1	once	TRBD2	TRBJ2-7	14	CASSVDGGAREQYF	TGCGCCAGCAGCGTAGACGGGGGGGCTCGCGAGCAGTACTTC
TRBV7-3	NA	NA	TRBJ2-1	14	CASSFVGGRYEQFF	TGTGCCAGCAGCTTTGTGGGGGGGCGCTATGAGCAGTTCTTC
TRBV29-1	NA	TRBD2	TRBJ2-3	15	CSVAGLAGIPDTQYF	TGCAGCGTTGCAGGCCTAGCGGGAATTCCAGATACGCAGTATTTT
TRBV6-6	NA	NA	TRBJ1-5	16	CASSPTTVYSNQPQHF	TGTGCCAGCAGTCCGACGACAGTCTATAGCAATCAGCCCCAGCATTTT
TRBV6-6	few	TRBD1	TRBJ1-5	13	CASSLGQGAPQHF	TGTGCCAGCAGCCTCGGACAGGGGGCGCCCCAGCATTTT
TRBV2	NA	NA	TRBJ2-7	11	CASSAIVEQYF	TGTGCCAGCAGTGCCATTGTGGAGCAGTACTTC